This T cell receptor beta chain was sequenced during a study of OX40 agonist ivuxolimab in advanced cancers. Study summary: People in dose escalation had one of these cancers: hepatocellular carcinoma, melanoma, renal cell or head and neck cancer. The study reported partial responses in three patients: one hepatocellular carcinoma, two cutaneous melanoma.

Produced via immunoSEQ multiplex PCR; TCRdb's table is partial and in-frame only. The table includes 92,000 or so clones, 75% to 90% detected once. Study-level points and caveats: Mean expanded clone counts were higher in CD8+ than CD4+ T cells.

About this clone itself: Its antigen is not identified.

V gave up 6 bases and J gave up 4 bases, with 16 bases separating them. The CDR3 consists of 15 residues. Germline CDR1 WSHSY, CDR2 SAAADI. Samples of blood were obtained at baseline, on cycle 4 day 1, and on cycle 7 day 1. The chain uses TRBV10-2 and TRBJ2-1; D remains ambiguous. The TCR originated in an adult with an advanced solid tumor such as melanoma, head and neck, liver or kidney cancer. Specimen: CD4+ or CD8+ T cells sorted from blood, collected in a trial of the OX40 agonist ivuxolimab. Here the CDR3 reads CASRRRARLYNEQFF. CDR3 DNA sequence: TGCGCCAGCAGACGCCGCGCACGGTTATACAATGAGCAGTTCTTC.